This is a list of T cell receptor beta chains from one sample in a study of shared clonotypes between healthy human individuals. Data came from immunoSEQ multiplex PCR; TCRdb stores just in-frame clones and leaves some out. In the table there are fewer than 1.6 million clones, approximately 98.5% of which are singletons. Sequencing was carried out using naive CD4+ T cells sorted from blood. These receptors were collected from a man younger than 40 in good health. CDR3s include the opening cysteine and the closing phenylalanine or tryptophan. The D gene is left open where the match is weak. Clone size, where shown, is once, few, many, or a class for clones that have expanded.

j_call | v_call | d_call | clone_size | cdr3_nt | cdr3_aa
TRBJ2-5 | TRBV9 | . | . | TGTGCCAGCAGCGTTCGGCGTCGCATGGGGGAGACCCAGTACTTC | CASSVRRRMGETQYF
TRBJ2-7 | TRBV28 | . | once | TGTGCCAGCAGCAAACGACAGGACAGATACGAGCAGTACTTC | CASSKRQDRYEQYF
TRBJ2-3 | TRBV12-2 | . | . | TGTGCAAGTCGCCTCGAGGGGAACGGCCAGGGTGTTGATACGCAGTATTTT | CASRLEGNGQGVDTQYF
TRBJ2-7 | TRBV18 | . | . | TGTGCCAGCTCACCACGGCAGGGGACCTCCTACGAGCAGTACTTC | CASSPRQGTSYEQYF
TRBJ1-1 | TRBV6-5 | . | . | TGTGCCAGCAGTTACTCTCGGAACACTGAAGCTTTCTTT | CASSYSRNTEAFF
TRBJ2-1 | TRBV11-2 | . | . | TGTGCCAGCAGCTTGAGGGACGGGGGCGCCCACAATGAGCAGTTCTTC | CASSLRDGGAHNEQFF
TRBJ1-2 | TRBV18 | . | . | TGTGCCAGCTCACCACCGGGAAGGGGATTAAACTATGGCTACACCTTC | CASSPPGRGLNYGYTF
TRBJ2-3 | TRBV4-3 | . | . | TGCGCCAGCAGCCTGGCAAGCACAGATACGCAGTATTTT | CASSLASTDTQYF
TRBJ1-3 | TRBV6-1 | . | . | TGTGCCAGCAGTGAATACCCGGGACTCCCTGGAAACACCATATATTTT | CASSEYPGLPGNTIYF
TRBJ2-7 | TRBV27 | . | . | TGTGCCAGCAGTTTACTCGGGGGCTACTACGAGCAGTACTTC | CASSLLGGYYEQYF
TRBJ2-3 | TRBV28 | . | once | TGTGCCAGCAGTCCGGCCGGGTGGGGAACAGATACGCAGTATTTT | CASSPAGWGTDTQYF
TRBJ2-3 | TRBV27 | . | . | TGTGCCAGCAGTCCAAGAGACAGAAGCACAGATACGCAGTATTTT | CASSPRDRSTDTQYF
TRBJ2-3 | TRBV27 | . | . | TGTGCCAGCAGTTTCCCCGGGAAGGGCGGAACGCAGTATTTT | CASSFPGKGGTQYF
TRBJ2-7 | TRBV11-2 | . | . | TGTGCCAGCAGCTTGGACCGGGATTTGTACTTC | CASSLDRDLYF
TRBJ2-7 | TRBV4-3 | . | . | TGCGCCAGCAGCCAAGAAGGGGGACGAAGCTACGAGCAGTACTTC | CASSQEGGRSYEQYF
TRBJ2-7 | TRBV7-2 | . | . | TGTGCCAGTTCCCGGGGAGCAGGATCCTACGAGCAGTACTTC | CASSRGAGSYEQYF
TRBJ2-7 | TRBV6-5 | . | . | TGTGCCAGCAGTTACGAGACAGCCTCCGAGCAGTACTTC | CASSYETASEQYF